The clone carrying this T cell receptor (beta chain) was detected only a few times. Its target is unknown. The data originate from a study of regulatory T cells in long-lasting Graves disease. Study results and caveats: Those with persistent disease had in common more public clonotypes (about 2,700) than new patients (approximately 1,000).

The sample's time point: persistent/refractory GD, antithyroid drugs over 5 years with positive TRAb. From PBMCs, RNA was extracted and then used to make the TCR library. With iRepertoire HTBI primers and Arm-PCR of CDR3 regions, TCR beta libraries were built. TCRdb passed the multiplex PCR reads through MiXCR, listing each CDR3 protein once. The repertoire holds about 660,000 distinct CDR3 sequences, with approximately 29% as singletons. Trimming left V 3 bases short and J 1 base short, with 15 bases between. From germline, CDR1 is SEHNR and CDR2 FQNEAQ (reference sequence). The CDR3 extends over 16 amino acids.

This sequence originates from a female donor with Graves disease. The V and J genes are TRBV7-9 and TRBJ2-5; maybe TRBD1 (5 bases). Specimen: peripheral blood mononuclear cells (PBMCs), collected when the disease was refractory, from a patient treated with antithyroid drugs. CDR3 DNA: TGTGCCAGCAGCTTTTCCCCTACTGACAGCCAAGAGACCCAGTACTTC. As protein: CASSFSPTDSQETQYF.